One sample yielded the 22 T cell receptor beta chains listed below, sequenced in a study of OX40 agonist ivuxolimab in advanced cancers. Only in-frame clones appear in the TCRdb table, and some are missing; sequencing was by immunoSEQ multiplex PCR. The profile shows tens of thousands of clones, 80% to 90% of them singletons. The sequences come from CD4+ or CD8+ T cells sorted from blood, collected in a trial of the OX40 agonist ivuxolimab. The source of these receptors is an adult with an advanced solid tumor such as melanoma, head and neck, liver or kidney cancer.

The CDR3 DNA reads TGTGCCAGCAGCGTAGGTCGCCTAGCGGGCACAGCCGAGCAGTTCTTC. This translates into CASSVGRLAGTAEQFF. V gene TRBV9 combines with J gene TRBJ2-1; 8 nucleotides match TRBD2. Germline assignment: CDR1 SGDLS and CDR2 YYNGEE. The V and J ends lost 0 bases and 10 bases, in that order; junction bases with no gene match: 12. This CDR3 contains 16 residues.

V usage is TRBV25-1 and J usage is TRBJ1-1; D is undetermined. The CDR3 has 12 amino acids. CDR1 MGHDK and CDR2 SYGVNS come from the germline V gene. Trimming stripped 8 bases from V and 7 bases from J, with 14 bases between. In DNA form, the CDR3 reads TGTGCCAGCGGCCTATCAAGCGGTGAAGCTTTCTTT. Its translation: CASGLSSGEAFF. Full variable domain (rest looked up from reference TRBV25-1 and TRBJ1-1): EADIYQTPRYLVIGTGKKITLECSQTMGHDKMYWYQQDPGMELHLIHYSYGVNSTEKGDLSSESTVSRIRTEHFPLTLESARPSHTSQYLCASGLSSGEAFFGQGTRLTVV.

This clone was observed a single time. DNA of the CDR3: TGTGCCAGCAGCGTAGGACTAGCGGACTACAATGAGCAGTTCTTC. This sequence encodes CASSVGLADYNEQFF. V usage is TRBV9 and J usage is TRBJ2-1; 9 bases map to TRBD2. The CDR3 is 15 amino acids. Trimming took 0 bases from V and 3 from J; bases not matched to a gene: 1. Germline values: CDR1 SGDLS, CDR2 YYNGEE.

The chain combines TRBV18 with TRBJ1-5; D remains unclear. CDR1 KGHSH and CDR2 LQKENI come from the germline V gene. V was cut by 4 bases and J by 9 bases, with 13 bases left in between. This CDR3 is 13 amino acids long. The CDR3 DNA follows: TGTGCCAGCTCACAACAGATCGACCCGCCCCAGCATTTT. Its translation is CASSQQIDPPQHF.

CDR3 DNA sequence: TGTGCCAGTTCACAGGGACCGCTTCATTCACCCCTCCACTTT. It codes for CASSQGPLHSPLHF. The chain employs TRBV19 and TRBJ1-6, with D possibly matching TRBD1 (6 bases). The CDR3 is 14 residues long. Germline V gives CDR1 LNHDA, CDR2 SQIVND (reference sequence). V lost 8 bases, J lost 8 bases, and 16 bases lay in between.

This clone was seen just once. The rearrangement links TRBV5-1 to TRBJ2-1; 15 nucleotides line up with TRBD2. Losses at the gene ends were 4 bases for V and 9 bases for J; bases not matched to a gene: 8. This CDR3 region has 16 residues. Germline V lookup: CDR1 SGHRS, CDR2 YFSETQ. The CDR3 loop reads CASSAAGLAGGAEQFF. The CDR3 DNA is TGCGCCAGCAGCGCCGCCGGACTAGCGGGGGGGGCTGAGCAGTTCTTC.

V gene TRBV28 combines with J gene TRBJ1-3; D ambiguous. CDR1 and CDR2 (germline): MDHEN, SYDVKM. The CDR3 has 15 amino acids. V was shortened by 7 bases and J by 0 bases, with 13 bases between the two germline ends. CDR3: CASTRNPGSGNTIYF. As DNA, the CDR3 is TGTGCCAGCACTCGCAATCCGGGCTCTGGAAACACCATATATTTT. The variable domain in full, completed from reference TRBV28 and TRBJ1-3, reads DVKVTQSSRYLVKRTGEKVFLECVQDMDHENMFWYRQDPGLGLRLIYFSYDVKMKEKGDIPEGYSVSREKKERFSLILESASTNQTSMYLCASTRNPGSGNTIYFGEGSWLTVV.

This clone was counted once. The J gene is TRBJ1-4, the V gene TRBV18; D is perhaps TRBD1 (5 bases). CDR1 and CDR2 from the germline V gene are KGHSH and LQKENI. V was cut by 3 bases and J by 4 bases, with 18 bases left in between. This CDR3 has 17 residues. CDR3 residues: CASSPDSGRDFNEKLFF. In DNA form, the CDR3 reads TGTGCCAGCTCACCCGACTCAGGACGGGACTTTAATGAAAAACTGTTTTTT.

The V and J genes are TRBV30 and TRBJ1-5, with 9 bases matching TRBD1. The CDR3 consists of 16 residues. J lost 6 bases, V lost 2 bases, and 11 bases had no gene match. Germline lookup yields CDR1 GTSNPN and CDR2 SVGIG (reference sequence). Written as DNA, the CDR3 is TGTGCCTGGAGTCTCCTCGGGACAGGGTCCGTTCAGCCCCAGCATTTT. Its translation is CAWSLLGTGSVQPQHF.

The gene calls are TRBV6-1 and TRBJ2-1; 11 bases are a match to TRBD2. This CDR3 comprises 16 residues. Losses at the gene ends were 4 bases for V and 1 base for J; bases not matched to a gene: 3. Germline CDR1 reads MNHNS; CDR2 reads SASEGT. In DNA, the CDR3 is TGTGCCAGCAGTGCTAGCGGGGGGCCTTCCTACAATGAGCAGTTCTTC. It translates to CASSASGGPSYNEQFF.

This clone was recorded only once. The chain has TRBV2 and TRBJ1-5; D gene uncertain. This CDR3 has 13 residues. Germline CDR1 reads SNHLY; CDR2 reads FYNNEI. The V gene lost 3 bases and the J gene lost 6 bases, with 9 bases spanning the gap. In nucleotides, the CDR3 is TGTGCCAGCAGTGAGGTATCGAGTCAGCCCCAGCATTTT. It translates to CASSEVSSQPQHF.

DNA for the CDR3: TGTGCCAGCAGCTTAGGGACTTCTGGGGCCAACGTCCTGACTTTC. Residues: CASSLGTSGANVLTF. The chain links TRBV7-3 to TRBJ2-6; TRBD2 is a possible D gene (6 bases). Trimming took off 2 bases at V and 1 base at J, with 6 bases between the two ends. The germline V gene encodes CDR1 SGHTA and CDR2 FQGTGA. The CDR3 covers 15 residues.

The rearrangement links TRBV5-1 to TRBJ1-1, with TRBD1 identical over 7 bases. The V gene's germline CDR1 is SGHRS and CDR2 YFSETQ. The CDR3 is made up of 14 amino acids. Germline trimming cut 4 bases from V and 0 bases from J; bases unmatched to any gene: 3. The CDR3 reads CASSQQGLNTEAFF. CDR3 in DNA: TGCGCCAGCAGCCAACAGGGGTTGAACACTGAAGCTTTCTTT.

This chain links TRBV29-1 with TRBJ1-5; no clear D. This CDR3 spans 12 amino acids. V gave up 4 bases and J gave up 4 bases, with 8 bases separating them. Germline V gene sequence: CDR1 SQVTM, CDR2 ANQGSEA. This chain's CDR3 is CSVVHGNQPQHF. Written as DNA, the CDR3 is TGCAGCGTTGTGCATGGAAATCAGCCCCAGCATTTT.

This clone appeared a few times. V and J are TRBV19 and TRBJ1-1; no clear D. V lost 3 bases, J lost 5 bases, and 7 bases lay in between. Germline CDR1 LNHDA, CDR2 SQIVND (reference sequence). The CDR3 spans 12 residues. The CDR3 region is CASSIQWTEAFF. The DNA for the CDR3 is TGTGCCAGTAGTATCCAGTGGACTGAAGCTTTCTTT.

This chain links TRBV28 with TRBJ1-1, with D uncertain. The CDR3 runs 12 residues. CDR1 and CDR2 (germline): MDHEN, SYDVKM. V was shortened by 5 bases and J by 1 base, with 5 bases between the two germline ends. Here the CDR3 reads CASSIRNTEAFF. The CDR3 DNA reads as TGTGCCAGCAGTATAAGGAACACTGAAGCTTTCTTT.

The gene calls are TRBV14 and TRBJ1-1; D unclear. The length of the CDR3 is 14 residues. Trimming left V 1 base short and J 3 bases short, with 9 bases between. The V gene's germline CDR1 is SGHDN and CDR2 FVKESK. For the CDR3, the DNA is TGTGCCAGCAGCCAAGGAACGAAACACACTGAAGCTTTCTTT. Its translation is CASSQGTKHTEAFF.

V and J are TRBV5-1 and TRBJ1-1; 10 bases line up with TRBD1. Germline V lookup: CDR1 SGHRS, CDR2 YFSETQ. This CDR3 spans 16 amino acids. Trimming took 4 bases from V and 0 from J; bases not matched to a gene: 6. For the CDR3, the DNA is TGCGCCAGCAGCCTATGGACAGGGGGTATGAACACTGAAGCTTTCTTT. Amino acids: CASSLWTGGMNTEAFF.

The chain couples TRBV19 to TRBJ2-1; possibly TRBD1 for D (5 bases). The germline CDR1 and CDR2 sequences are LNHDA and SQIVND (reference sequence). Deletions cut 6 bases from V and 4 bases from J, with 16 bases between. The length of the CDR3 is 15 residues. CDR3 sequence: CASRSGRALYNEQFF. CDR3 coding DNA: TGTGCCAGTAGGTCAGGCAGGGCCCTGTACAATGAGCAGTTCTTC.

This clone appeared a single time. This rearrangement joins TRBV19 to TRBJ2-5, with D tentatively TRBD2 (6 bases). This CDR3 comprises 12 residues. V was shortened by 5 bases and J by 2 bases, with 6 bases between the two germline ends. Looked up from germline, CDR1 is LNHDA and CDR2 is SQIVND (reference sequence). CDR3 in DNA: TGTGCCAGTAGTGGGGGGCAAGAGACCCAGTACTTC. Its protein product is CASSGGQETQYF.

The chain uses TRBV9 and TRBJ1-1; possibly TRBD1 for D (5 bases). The CDR3 spans 11 residues. V gave up 4 bases and J gave up 11 bases, with 12 bases separating them. In germline, CDR1 is SGDLS, CDR2 YYNGEE. Here the CDR3 reads CASSPVGEAFF. The CDR3 region has the DNA TGTGCCAGCAGCCCCGTAGGGGAGGCTTTCTTT. Based on the CDR3 plus reference TRBV9 and TRBJ1-1, the full variable domain is DSGVTQTPKHLITATGQRVTLRCSPRSGDLSVYWYQQSLDQGLQFLIQYYNGEERAKGNILERFSAQQFPDLHSELNLSSLELGDSALYFCASSPVGEAFFGQGTRLTVV.

The V and J genes are TRBV6-1 and TRBJ2-1, with 9 bases that match TRBD2. The CDR3 is 16 residues long. V lost 2 bases to trimming and J lost 8 bases; unmatched junction nucleotides: 10. Germline loops: CDR1 MNHNS, CDR2 SASEGT. As DNA, the CDR3 is TGTGCCAGCAGTGAATATAATAGCGGGGGTTTATATGAGCAGTTCTTC. It yields the protein CASSEYNSGGLYEQFF.